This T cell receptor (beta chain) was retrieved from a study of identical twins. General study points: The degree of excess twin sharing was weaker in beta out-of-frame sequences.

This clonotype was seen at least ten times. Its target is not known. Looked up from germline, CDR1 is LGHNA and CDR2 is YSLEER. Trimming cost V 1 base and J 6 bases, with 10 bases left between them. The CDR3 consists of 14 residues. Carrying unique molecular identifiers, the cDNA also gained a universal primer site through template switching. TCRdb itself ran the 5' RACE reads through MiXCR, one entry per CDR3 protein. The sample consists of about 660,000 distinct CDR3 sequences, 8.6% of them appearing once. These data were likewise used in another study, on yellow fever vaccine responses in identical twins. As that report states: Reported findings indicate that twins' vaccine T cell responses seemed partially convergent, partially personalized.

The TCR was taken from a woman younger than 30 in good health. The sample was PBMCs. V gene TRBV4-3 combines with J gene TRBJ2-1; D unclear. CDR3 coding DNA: TGCGCCAGCAGCCAAGTCGGGCGAGGCAATGAGCAGTTCTTC. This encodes CASSQVGRGNEQFF.